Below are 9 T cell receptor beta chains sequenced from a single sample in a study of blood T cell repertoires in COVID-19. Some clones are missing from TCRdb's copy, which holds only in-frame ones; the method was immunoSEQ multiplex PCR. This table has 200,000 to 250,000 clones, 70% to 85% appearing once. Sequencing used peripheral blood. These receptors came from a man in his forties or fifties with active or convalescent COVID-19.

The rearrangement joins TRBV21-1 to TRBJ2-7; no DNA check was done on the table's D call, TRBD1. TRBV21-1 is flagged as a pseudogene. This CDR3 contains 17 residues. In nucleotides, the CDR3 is TGTGCCAGCAGCAAAGAAGGATGTGGCGGACACTCCTACGAGCAGTACGTC. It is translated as CASSKEGCGGHSYEQYV.

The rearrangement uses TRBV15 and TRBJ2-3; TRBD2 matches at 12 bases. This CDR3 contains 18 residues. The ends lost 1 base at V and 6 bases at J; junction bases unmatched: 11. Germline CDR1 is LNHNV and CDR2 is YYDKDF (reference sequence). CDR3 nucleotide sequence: TGTGCCACCAGCAGAGGAAATCTAGCGGGAGGGCGGGGGGATACGCAGTATTTT. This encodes CATSRGNLAGGRGDTQYF.

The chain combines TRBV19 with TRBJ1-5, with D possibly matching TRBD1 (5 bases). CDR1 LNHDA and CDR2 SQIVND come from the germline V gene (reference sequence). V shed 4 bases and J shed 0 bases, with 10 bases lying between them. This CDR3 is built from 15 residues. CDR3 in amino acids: CASSNGHYSNQPQHF. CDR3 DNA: TGTGCCAGTAGTAACGGACATTATAGCAATCAGCCCCAGCATTTT.

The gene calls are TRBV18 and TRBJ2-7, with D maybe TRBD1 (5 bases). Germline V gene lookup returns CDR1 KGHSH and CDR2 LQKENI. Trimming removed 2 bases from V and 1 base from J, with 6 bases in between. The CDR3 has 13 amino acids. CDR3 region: CASSPYRSYEQYV. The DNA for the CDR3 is TGTGCCAGCTCACCATACAGGTCCTACGAGCAGTACGTC.

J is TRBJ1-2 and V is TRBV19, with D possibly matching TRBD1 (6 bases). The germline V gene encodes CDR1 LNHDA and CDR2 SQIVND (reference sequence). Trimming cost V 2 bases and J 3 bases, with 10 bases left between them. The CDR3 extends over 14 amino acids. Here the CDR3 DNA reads TGTGCCAGTAGTATATCAGGGGAGTACTATGGCTACACCTTC. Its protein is CASSISGEYYGYTF.

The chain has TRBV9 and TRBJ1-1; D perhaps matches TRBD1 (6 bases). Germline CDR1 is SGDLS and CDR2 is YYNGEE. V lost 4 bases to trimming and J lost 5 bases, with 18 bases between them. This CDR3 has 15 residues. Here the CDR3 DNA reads TGTGCCAGCAGCAGAGACGGGCAGGGGAATACTGAAGCTTTCTTT. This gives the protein CASSRDGQGNTEAFF.

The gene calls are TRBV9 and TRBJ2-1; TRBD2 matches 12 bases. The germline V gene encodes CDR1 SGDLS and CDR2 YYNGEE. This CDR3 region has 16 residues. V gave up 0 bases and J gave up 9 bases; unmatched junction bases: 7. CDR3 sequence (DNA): TGTGCCAGCAGCGTAGGACTAGCGGGGGCCGCCATTGAGCAGTTCTTC. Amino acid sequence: CASSVGLAGAAIEQFF.

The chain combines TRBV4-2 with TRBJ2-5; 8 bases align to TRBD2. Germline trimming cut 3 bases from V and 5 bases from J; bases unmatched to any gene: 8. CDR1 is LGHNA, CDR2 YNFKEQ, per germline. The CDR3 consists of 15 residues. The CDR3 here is CASSQILTSDETQYF. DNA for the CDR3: TGTGCCAGCAGCCAGATCCTGACTAGCGACGAGACCCAGTACTTC.

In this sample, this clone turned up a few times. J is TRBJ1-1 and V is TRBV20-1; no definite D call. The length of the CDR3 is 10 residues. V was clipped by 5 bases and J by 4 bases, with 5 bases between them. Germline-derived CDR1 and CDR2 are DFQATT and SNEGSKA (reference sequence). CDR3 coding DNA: TGCAGTGCTCTAATCACTGAAGCTTTCTTT. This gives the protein CSALITEAFF.